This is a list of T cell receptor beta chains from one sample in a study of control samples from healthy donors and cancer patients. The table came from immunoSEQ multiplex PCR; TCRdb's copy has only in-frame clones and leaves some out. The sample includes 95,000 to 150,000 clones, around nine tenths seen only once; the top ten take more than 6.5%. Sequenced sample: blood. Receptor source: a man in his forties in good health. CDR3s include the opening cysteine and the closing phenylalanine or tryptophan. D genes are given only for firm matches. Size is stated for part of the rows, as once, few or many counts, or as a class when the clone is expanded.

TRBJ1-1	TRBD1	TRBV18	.	CASSPQGVSGLNTEAFF	TGTGCCAGCTCACCCCAGGGGGTTTCAGGTTTGAACACTGAAGCTTTCTTT
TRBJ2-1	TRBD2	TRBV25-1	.	CASSEFAGVYNEQFF	TGTGCCAGCAGTGAATTTGCGGGGGTCTACAATGAGCAGTTCTTC
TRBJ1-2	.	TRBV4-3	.	CASSQDRGWAYGYTF	TGCGCCAGCAGCCAAGATCGGGGGTGGGCCTATGGCTACACCTTC
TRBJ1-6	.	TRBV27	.	CASSSRDGRNSPLHF	TGTGCCAGCAGTTCCCGGGACGGTCGAAATTCACCCCTCCACTTT
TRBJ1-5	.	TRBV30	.	CAWSLGQSGSNQPQHF	TGTGCCTGGAGCCTCGGACAGTCAGGTAGCAATCAGCCCCAGCATTTT
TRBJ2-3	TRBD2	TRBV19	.	CASTRRGASTDTQYF	TGTGCCAGTACCCGGCGGGGGGCTAGCACAGATACGCAGTATTTT
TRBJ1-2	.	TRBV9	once	CASSSGGEGYTF	TGTGCCAGCAGCTCCGGAGGGGAAGGCTACACCTTC
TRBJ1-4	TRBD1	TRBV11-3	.	CASSLRGQHEKLFF	TGTGCCAGCAGCCTAAGGGGACAGCATGAAAAACTGTTTTTT
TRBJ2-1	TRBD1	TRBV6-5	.	CASSLGQGSYNEQFF	TGTGCCAGCAGTTTGGGACAGGGGAGCTACAATGAGCAGTTCTTC
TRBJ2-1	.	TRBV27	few	CASSLGQSPHNEQFF	TGTGCCAGCAGTTTGGGCCAATCCCCCCACAATGAGCAGTTCTTC
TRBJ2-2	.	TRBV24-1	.	CATRPPAGELFF	TGTGCCACCAGGCCCCCCGCCGGGGAGCTGTTTTTT
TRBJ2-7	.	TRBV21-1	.	CASSIPRDRVNYEQYF	TGTGCCAGCAGCATCCCCCGGGACAGAGTCAACTACGAGCAGTACTTC
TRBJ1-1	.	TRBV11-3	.	CASSRDSRTEAFF	TGTGCCAGCTCCCGGGACTCTAGGACTGAAGCTTTCTTT
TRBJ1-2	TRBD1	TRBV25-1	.	CASSGSTGTGRLGGYTF	TGTGCCAGCAGTGGCTCAACCGGGACAGGGCGGCTTGGTGGCTACACCTTC
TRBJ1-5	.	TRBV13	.	CASSLGPARVNQPQHF	TGTGCCAGCAGCTTAGGCCCGGCCAGGGTCAATCAGCCCCAGCATTTT
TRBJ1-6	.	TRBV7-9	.	CASSLGPRYSPLHF	TGTGCCAGCAGCTTGGGACCGAGATATTCACCCCTCCACTTT
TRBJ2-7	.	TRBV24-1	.	CATRDGSSYEQYF	TGTGCCACCCGGGACGGGAGCTCCTACGAGCAGTACTTC
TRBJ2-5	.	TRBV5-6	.	CASSADLATETQYF	TGTGCCAGCAGCGCGGACCTAGCCACAGAGACCCAGTACTTC
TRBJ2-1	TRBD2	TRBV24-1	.	CATSDASGGTYNEQFF	TGTGCCACCAGTGATGCCAGCGGGGGGACCTACAATGAGCAGTTCTTC
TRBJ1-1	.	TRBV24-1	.	CATSDANPGENTEAFF	TGTGCCACCAGTGATGCAAACCCAGGGGAGAACACTGAAGCTTTCTTT
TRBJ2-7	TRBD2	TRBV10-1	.	CATSGGEIYEQYF	TGCGCCACAAGCGGGGGGGAAATCTACGAGCAGTACTTC
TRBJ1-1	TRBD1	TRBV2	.	CASIAGQRNTEAFF	TGTGCCAGCATCGCGGGACAGCGGAACACTGAAGCTTTCTTT
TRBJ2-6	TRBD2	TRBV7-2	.	CASIGRPTRANVLTF	TGTGCCAGCATCGGGAGGCCTACCCGGGCCAACGTCCTGACTTTC
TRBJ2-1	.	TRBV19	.	CASSIRRGDNEQFF	TGTGCCAGTAGTATTCGGCGGGGAGACAATGAGCAGTTCTTC
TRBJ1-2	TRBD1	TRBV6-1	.	CASSEAWDRDYGYTF	TGTGCCAGCAGTGAAGCGTGGGACAGAGACTATGGCTACACCTTC
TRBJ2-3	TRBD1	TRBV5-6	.	CASRWDRGTDTQYF	TGTGCCAGCAGATGGGACAGGGGGACAGATACGCAGTATTTT
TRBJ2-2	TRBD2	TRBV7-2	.	CASSPSSGGYAGELFF	TGTGCCAGCAGTCCATCTAGCGGGGGATATGCCGGGGAGCTGTTTTTT
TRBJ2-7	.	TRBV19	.	CASSIDPYRIYEQYF	TGTGCCAGTAGTATAGATCCCTACAGGATCTACGAGCAGTACTTC
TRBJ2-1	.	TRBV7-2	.	CASSFNLLEQFF	TGTGCCAGCAGCTTCAACTTACTTGAGCAGTTCTTC
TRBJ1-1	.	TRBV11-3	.	CASSLGAENTEAFF	TGTGCCAGCAGCTTAGGGGCGGAAAACACTGAAGCTTTCTTT
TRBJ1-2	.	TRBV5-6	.	CASSLGGQGRLANYGYTF	TGTGCCAGCAGCTTGGGAGGTCAGGGTCGGCTTGCTAACTATGGCTACACCTTC
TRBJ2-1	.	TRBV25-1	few	CASSDPNSPPGHNEQFF	TGTGCCAGCAGTGATCCTAATAGCCCCCCCGGTCACAATGAGCAGTTCTTC
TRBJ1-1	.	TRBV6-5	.	CAISYTDVNTEAFF	TGTGCCATCAGCTACACAGACGTGAACACTGAAGCTTTCTTT
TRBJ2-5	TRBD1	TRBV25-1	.	CASTGQGTRETQYF	TGTGCCAGCACCGGACAGGGCACTAGGGAGACCCAGTACTTC
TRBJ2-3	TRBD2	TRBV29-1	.	CSVPGLAGSRDTQYF	TGCAGCGTACCGGGACTAGCGGGTTCTAGGGATACGCAGTATTTT
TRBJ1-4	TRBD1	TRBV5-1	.	CASSLGQGLDEKLFF	TGCGCCAGCAGCTTGGGACAGGGGCTGGATGAAAAACTGTTTTTT